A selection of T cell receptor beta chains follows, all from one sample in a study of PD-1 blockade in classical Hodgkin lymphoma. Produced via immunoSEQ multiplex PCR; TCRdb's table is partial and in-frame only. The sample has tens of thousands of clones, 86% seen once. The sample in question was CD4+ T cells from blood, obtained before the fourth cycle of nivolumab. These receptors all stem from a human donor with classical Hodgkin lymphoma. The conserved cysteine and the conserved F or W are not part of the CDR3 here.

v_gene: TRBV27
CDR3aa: ASSLIAGGGYEQY

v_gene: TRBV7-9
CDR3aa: ASSLGAVDYGYT

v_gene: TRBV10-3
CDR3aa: AISEFPPPRVSGGRDEQF

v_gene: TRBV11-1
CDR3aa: ASSSSGGATSTDTQY

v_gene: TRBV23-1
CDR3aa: ASSHGFMGEQY

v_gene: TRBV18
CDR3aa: ASSPEGLAGANNEQF

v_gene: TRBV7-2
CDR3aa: ASIQGQNYRARSGGYT

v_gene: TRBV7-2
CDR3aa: ASSSSDRVYNSPLH

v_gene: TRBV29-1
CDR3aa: SVRRPTGPSYEQY

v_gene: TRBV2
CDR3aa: ASSNSGATNEKLF

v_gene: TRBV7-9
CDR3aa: ASSFSKGAIGELF

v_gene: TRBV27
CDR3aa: ASSYYWRPLTY

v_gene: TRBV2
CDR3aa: ASSGGLLNTGELF

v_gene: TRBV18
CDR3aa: ASSLPLGVEQY

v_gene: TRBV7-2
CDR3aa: ASSLEMTYEQY

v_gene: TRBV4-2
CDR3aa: ASSQYTPQTSGTYEQY

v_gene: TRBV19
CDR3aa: ASKGGTYEQY

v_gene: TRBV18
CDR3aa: ASSPSLGGGTDTQY

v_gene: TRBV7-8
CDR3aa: ASSLDGVSYEQY

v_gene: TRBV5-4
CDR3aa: ASSGEKPETQY

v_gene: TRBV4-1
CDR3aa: ASSQNLIERETIYEQY

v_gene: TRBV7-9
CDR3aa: ASSLDLIGELF

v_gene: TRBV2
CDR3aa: ASSEQRGVNEQF

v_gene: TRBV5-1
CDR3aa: ASSSLQLAGVGNEQF

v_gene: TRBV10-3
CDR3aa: AISERGTGLF

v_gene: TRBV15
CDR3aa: ATSRKSALTSTDTQY

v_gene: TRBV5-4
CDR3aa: ASSIQRKDEQY

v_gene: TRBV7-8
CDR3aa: ASSPNTPGNTIY

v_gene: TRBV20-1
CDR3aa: SAGDSYEQY

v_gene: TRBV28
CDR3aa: ASSFGAGNHEQY

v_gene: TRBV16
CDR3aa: ASSQFNGMYEQY

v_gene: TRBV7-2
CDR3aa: ASSPQAGGNQETQY

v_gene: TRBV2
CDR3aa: ASKVLPGVSEQY

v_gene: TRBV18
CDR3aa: ASSPNRDSYGYT

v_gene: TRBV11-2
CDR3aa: ASSLWEGTDTQY

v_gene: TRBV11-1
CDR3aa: ASSLPGSTEAF

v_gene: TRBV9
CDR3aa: ASSAGLANVETQY

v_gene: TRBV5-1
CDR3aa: ASSIGQGAGFSTEAF

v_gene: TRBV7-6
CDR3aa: ASSSQGAPGEQY

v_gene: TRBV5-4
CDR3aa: ASSREGRATGGELF

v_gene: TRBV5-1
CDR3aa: ASSPRAPAGSYNEQF

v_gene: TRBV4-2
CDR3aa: ASSGSREDYEQY

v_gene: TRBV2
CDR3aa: ASRASGTVSSYEQY

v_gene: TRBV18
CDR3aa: ASSPWGRLDSPLH

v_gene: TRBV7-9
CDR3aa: ASSLASREQY

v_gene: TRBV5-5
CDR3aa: ASSFRGDSGANVLT

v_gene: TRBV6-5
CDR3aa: ASSTRDSPYEQY

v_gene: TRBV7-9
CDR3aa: ASSLTGGNTEAF